This TCR beta chain is drawn from a study of blood T cell repertoires in COVID-19. The overall study: T cells, B-cell-depleted T cells, or PBMCs provided the cDNA or gDNA that served as material.

Individuals aged about 18 to 95 years were recruited from 24 US areas. Either two negative PCRs, clearance, or symptom resolution qualified Cohort 3 donors as recovered. Under the authors' procedure: Nucleated cell number was recorded as an estimate derived from reference gene primer amplification. Assay: immunoSEQ multiplex PCR; the TCRdb copy retains only in-frame clones and omits some. V and J calls and clone size are those listed in that table; D and trimming were worked out from the DNA. The sample has about 220,000 clones, around 83% seen once. V lost 4 bases and J lost 4, with 13 bases in between. The germline V gene has CDR1 LGHDT and CDR2 YNNKEL (reference sequence). There are 14 residues in the CDR3.

The source material was PBMCs or T cells enriched from blood (not recorded which). The sequence was collected from a woman aged 40 to 50 who had recovered from COVID-19. V and J are TRBV3-1 (or the pseudogene TRBV3-2) and TRBJ1-1; D is possibly TRBD1 (5 bases). In DNA form, the CDR3 reads TGTGCCAGCAGCCCCGCACTGGGGGGCACTGAAGCTTTCTTT. It translates to CASSPALGGTEAFF.